The 9 T cell receptor beta chains listed next were all sequenced from one sample in a study of blood T cell repertoires in COVID-19. Data came from immunoSEQ multiplex PCR; TCRdb stores just in-frame clones and leaves some out. The table records around 310,000 clones, over 80% of them present only once. Sequences were obtained from PBMCs or T cells enriched from blood (not recorded which). The receptor set was obtained from a man in his thirties or forties who had recovered from COVID-19.

This rearrangement joins TRBV18 to TRBJ1-5, with 7 bases matching TRBD1. CDR3 size: 18 residues. The V gene's germline CDR1 is KGHSH and CDR2 LQKENI. The J segment lost 2 bases and the V segment lost 3 bases, leaving 13 bases of the junction unmatched. The CDR3 loop reads CASSPPGLGTGGNQPQHF. In nucleotides, the CDR3 is TGTGCCAGCTCACCGCCTGGTTTGGGTACAGGGGGCAATCAGCCCCAGCATTTT.

The chain uses TRBV19 and TRBJ1-5, with D possibly TRBD1 on 5 matching bases. Germline lookup yields CDR1 LNHDA and CDR2 SQIVND (reference sequence). The CDR3 loop spans 15 amino acids. V lost 1 base and J 3 bases, leaving 10 bases between the germline ends. The CDR3 loop reads CASSIGTRNNQPQHF. The CDR3 nucleotides read TGTGCCAGTAGTATAGGGACACGGAACAATCAGCCCCAGCATTTT. Based on the CDR3 plus reference TRBV19 and TRBJ1-5, the full variable domain is DGGITQSPKYLFRKEGQNVTLSCEQNLNHDAMYWYRQDPGQGLRLIYYSQIVNDFQKGDIAEGYSVSREKKESFPLTVTSAQKNPTAFYLCASSIGTRNNQPQHFGDGTRLSIL.

This chain joins TRBV11-3 and TRBJ2-7; D is uncertain. Germline CDR1 is SGHNT and CDR2 is YENEEA. The CDR3 is made up of 13 amino acids. V lost 3 bases to trimming and J lost 0 bases, with 6 bases between them. The CDR3 DNA is TGTGCCAGCAGCTTTGGCAGCTCCTACGAGCAGTACTTC. This codes for CASSFGSSYEQYF.

This clone is a singleton in its sample. The rearrangement joins TRBV28 to TRBJ1-4; D remains ambiguous. The germline V and J ends were trimmed by 10 bases and 5 bases, with 5 bases remaining between them. The length of the CDR3 is 10 residues. Germline CDR1 and CDR2: MDHEN and SYDVKM. The CDR3 bases are TGTGCCACCTTAAATGAAAAACTGTTTTTT. Its translation is CATLNEKLFF.

J is TRBJ2-6 and V is TRBV7-9, with 8 bases fitting TRBD1. The CDR3 is 17 amino acids. Unmatched junction bases numbered 8, after V lost 3 bases and J lost 4 bases. Germline V gene data show CDR1 as SEHNR and CDR2 as FQNEAQ (reference sequence). CDR3 protein: CASSLVQGEPGANVLTF. For the CDR3, the DNA is TGTGCCAGCAGCTTGGTACAGGGGGAGCCCGGGGCCAACGTCCTGACTTTC.

The chain couples TRBV5-1 to TRBJ1-4; unclear D gene. The CDR3 runs to 16 residues. V was trimmed by 4 bases and J by 0 bases, leaving 13 bases between them. CDR1 and CDR2 from the germline V gene are SGHRS and YFSETQ. The CDR3 DNA reads TGCGCCAGCAGCAAGGACTATTCCACAACTAATGAAAAACTGTTTTTT. Translation gives CASSKDYSTTNEKLFF. Drawing the rest from reference TRBV5-1 and TRBJ1-4, the complete variable domain is KAGVTQTPRYLIKTRGQQVTLSCSPISGHRSVSWYQQTPGQGLQFLFEYFSETQRNKGNFPGRFSGRQFSNSRSEMNVSTLELGDSALYLCASSKDYSTTNEKLFFGSGTQLSVL.

The chain is built from TRBV2 and TRBJ2-1; D is perhaps TRBD2 (6 bases). Trimming pared 6 bases from V and 7 bases from J, leaving 19 bases between. The germline V gene encodes CDR1 SNHLY and CDR2 FYNNEI. The CDR3 is 15 residues long. CDR3 in DNA: TGTGCCAGCAGGGCTCGGTGGGGGGAAGGGAATGAGCAGTTCTTC. Translating gives CASRARWGEGNEQFF.

The chain carries TRBV5-8 and TRBJ1-5; 10 nucleotides line up with TRBD1. V gave up 7 bases and J gave up 4 bases; unmatched junction bases: 11. The CDR3 has 16 amino acids. Germline loops: CDR1 SGHTS, CDR2 YDEGEE. The CDR3 sequence is CASRRLDRGVNQPQHF. CDR3 nucleotide sequence: TGTGCCAGCCGAAGATTGGACAGGGGGGTAAATCAGCCCCAGCATTTT.

V gene TRBV19 combines with J gene TRBJ1-5; possibly TRBD1 for D (5 bases). The germline gives CDR1 LNHDA, CDR2 SQIVND (reference sequence). This CDR3 is built from 13 residues. Trimming removed 11 bases at V and 2 bases at J, with 13 bases between. In DNA form, the CDR3 reads TGTGCCGCCCGCGGGGCCGGCAATCAGCCCCAGCATTTT. As protein: CAARGAGNQPQHF.